The rows below give T cell receptor beta chains drawn from one sample of a study of shared clonotypes between healthy human individuals. Method: immunoSEQ multiplex PCR; TCRdb's copy keeps in-frame clones and lacks some. Of around 510,000 clones in the sample, around 95% were seen once. Sequencing was done on a sample of naive CD4+ T cells sorted from blood. These receptors originate from a woman in her 30s in good health. CDR3s include the opening cysteine and the closing phenylalanine or tryptophan. The order of the fields is CDR3 length, J gene, D gene, V gene, CDR3 protein, CDR3 DNA. The D gene is left open where the match is weak.

cdr3_length: 15; j_call: TRBJ1-1; d_call: .; v_call: TRBV10-1; cdr3_aa: CASSEVPGANTEAFF; cdr3_nt: TGCGCCAGCAGTGAGGTTCCAGGGGCGAACACTGAAGCTTTCTTT
cdr3_length: 14; j_call: TRBJ1-2; d_call: .; v_call: TRBV18; cdr3_aa: CASSPLQEPYGYTF; cdr3_nt: TGTGCCAGCTCACCACTACAGGAACCCTATGGCTACACCTTC
cdr3_length: 12; j_call: TRBJ2-3; d_call: TRBD2; v_call: TRBV4-2; cdr3_aa: CASSQGREAEYF; cdr3_nt: TGTGCCAGCAGCCAAGGGCGGGAGGCCGAGTATTTT
cdr3_length: 15; j_call: TRBJ2-2; d_call: TRBD1; v_call: TRBV27; cdr3_aa: CASSKRTGDAGELFF; cdr3_nt: TGTGCCAGCAGTAAAAGGACAGGGGACGCCGGGGAGCTGTTTTTT
cdr3_length: 13; j_call: TRBJ1-4; d_call: .; v_call: TRBV7-9; cdr3_aa: CASSLDILAKLFF; cdr3_nt: TGTGCCAGCAGCTTAGACATCCTGGCAAAACTGTTTTTT
cdr3_length: 15; j_call: TRBJ1-2; d_call: TRBD1; v_call: TRBV19; cdr3_aa: CASSQRQGERNGYTF; cdr3_nt: TGTGCCAGTAGTCAGAGACAGGGGGAAAGAAATGGCTACACCTTC
cdr3_length: 18; j_call: TRBJ1-1; d_call: .; v_call: TRBV7-9; cdr3_aa: CASSLTPAAGQPNTEAFF; cdr3_nt: TGTGCCAGCAGCTTAACTCCGGCTGCGGGACAACCAAACACTGAAGCTTTCTTT
cdr3_length: 13; j_call: TRBJ2-7; d_call: .; v_call: TRBV28; cdr3_aa: CASSLGTPYEQYF; cdr3_nt: TGTGCCAGCAGTTTAGGGACCCCCTACGAGCAGTACTTC
cdr3_length: 11; j_call: TRBJ2-7; d_call: .; v_call: TRBV14; cdr3_aa: CASSQVAEQYF; cdr3_nt: TGTGCCAGCAGCCAAGTCGCCGAGCAGTACTTC
cdr3_length: 14; j_call: TRBJ2-7; d_call: .; v_call: TRBV19; cdr3_aa: CASSMPGTSYEQYF; cdr3_nt: TGTGCCAGTAGTATGCCAGGTACCTCCTACGAGCAGTACTTC